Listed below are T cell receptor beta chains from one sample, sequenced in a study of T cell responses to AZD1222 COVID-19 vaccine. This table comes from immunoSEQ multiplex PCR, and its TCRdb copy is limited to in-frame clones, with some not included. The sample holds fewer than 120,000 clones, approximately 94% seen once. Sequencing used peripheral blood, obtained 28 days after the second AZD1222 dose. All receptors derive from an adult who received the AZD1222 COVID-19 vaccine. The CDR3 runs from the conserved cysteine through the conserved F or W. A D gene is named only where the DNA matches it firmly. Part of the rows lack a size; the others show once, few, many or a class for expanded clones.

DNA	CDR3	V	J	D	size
TGCAGCGTTGACGGGGACTATGGCTACACCTTC	CSVDGDYGYTF	TRBV29-1	TRBJ1-2	NA	NA
TGTGCCAGTAGGGGGGTCGGTTTTATGAACACTGAAGCTTTCTTT	CASRGVGFMNTEAFF	TRBV19	TRBJ1-1	NA	few
TGCGCCAGCAGCCAAGTAGGGCAATGGAGGTCCGGGCAGCCCCAGCATTTT	CASSQVGQWRSGQPQHF	TRBV4-1	TRBJ1-5	NA	NA
TGCGCCAGCAGCCAAAAACAGGGCCTGAACACTGAAGCTTTCTTT	CASSQKQGLNTEAFF	TRBV4-1	TRBJ1-1	NA	NA
TGTGCCAGCAGTTTGTCGCTCCTCGGTGTGGATACGCAGTATTTT	CASSLSLLGVDTQYF	TRBV27	TRBJ2-3	NA	NA
TGTGCCAGCAGTGAAAATATGGGGAACTTGGGTTTCTTT	CASSENMGNLGFF	TRBV6-1	TRBJ1-1	NA	NA
TGTGCCAGTTCTCATCGGGGTTCAAACTATGGCTACACCTTC	CASSHRGSNYGYTF	TRBV19	TRBJ1-2	NA	NA
TGTGCCAGCAGTGAAGCCCCTGACCAGGGAGGAACCGAGCAGTACTTC	CASSEAPDQGGTEQYF	TRBV6-1	TRBJ2-7	NA	NA
TGTGCCAGCAGCTTGTCAGGGACTCTAGTTGGAAACACCATATATTTT	CASSLSGTLVGNTIYF	TRBV5-5	TRBJ1-3	NA	NA
TGTGCCAGCAGCGAGACAGGGTATCGTCAGCCCCAGCATTTT	CASSETGYRQPQHF	TRBV7-9	TRBJ1-5	TRBD1	NA
TGTGCCAGCAGTACCGGGGTCTACAATGAGCAGTTCTTC	CASSTGVYNEQFF	TRBV6-2/TRBV6-3	TRBJ2-1	NA	NA
TGTGCCAGCAGTTTAGTTCAAGGGGATGGCTACACCTTC	CASSLVQGDGYTF	TRBV28	TRBJ1-2	NA	NA
TGTGCCAGCTCACTCCCGGGAGAAGATTACGAAAAACTGTTTTTT	CASSLPGEDYEKLFF	TRBV18	TRBJ1-4	NA	once
TGTGCCAGCAGTTTGGTTCAGTCCGGCACTGAAGCTTTCTTT	CASSLVQSGTEAFF	TRBV27	TRBJ1-1	NA	NA
TGTGCCAGCACCACAGGGGGTTACATAGGCTACACCTTC	CASTTGGYIGYTF	TRBV5-4	TRBJ1-2	TRBD1	NA
TGCGCCAGCAGCTTGGAGGGGGGTCAGCCCCAGCATTTT	CASSLEGGQPQHF	TRBV5-1	TRBJ1-5	NA	NA
TGTGCCAGCAGCTTTACCGATGTGGATTATGGCTACACCTTC	CASSFTDVDYGYTF	TRBV7-7	TRBJ1-2	NA	NA
TGCGCCAGCAGTGAGGAAGGGGCCTTTAGCAATCAGCCCCAGCATTTT	CASSEEGAFSNQPQHF	TRBV10-2	TRBJ1-5	NA	NA
TGTGCCAGCAGCTCGGGACAGTCCAATCAGCCCCAGCATTTT	CASSSGQSNQPQHF	TRBV11-2	TRBJ1-5	TRBD1	NA
TGTGCCAGCAGTTTTTCAGGGCGGCAGCCCCAGCATTTT	CASSFSGRQPQHF	TRBV27	TRBJ1-5	NA	few
TGCGCCAGCAGCTTGGGGTTAGCCAAAAACATTCAGTACTTC	CASSLGLAKNIQYF	TRBV5-1	TRBJ2-4	NA	NA
TGTGCCAGCAGCCAGTCCGCAGGGAACACTGAAGCTTTCTTT	CASSQSAGNTEAFF	TRBV14	TRBJ1-1	NA	NA
TGTGCCAGCTCAGGGGGGAGAGGATACTATGGCTACACCTTC	CASSGGRGYYGYTF	TRBV16	TRBJ1-2	TRBD1	NA
TGTGCCAGTAGTCTCCGGACAGGCGAAGCTTTCTTT	CASSLRTGEAFF	TRBV19	TRBJ1-1	TRBD1	NA
TGTGCCAGCCGCCCTGGCTCTGGAAACACCATATATTTT	CASRPGSGNTIYF	TRBV6-5	TRBJ1-3	NA	NA
TGTGCCAGCAGTTTGACTAGCGGGAGAACAGATACGCAGTATTTT	CASSLTSGRTDTQYF	TRBV2	TRBJ2-3	TRBD2	NA
TGTGCCAGCAGCCTAACCGGGACAGGGACTCCGCAGGCTTTCTTT	CASSLTGTGTPQAFF	TRBV11-3	TRBJ1-1	TRBD1	NA
TGTGCCACCAGCAGAGATCCGGGGACTCAACAAGAGACCCAGTACTTC	CATSRDPGTQQETQYF	TRBV15	TRBJ2-5	NA	NA
TGTGCCAGCAAGGGGACACCTTACGAGCAGTACTTC	CASKGTPYEQYF	TRBV27	TRBJ2-7	NA	NA
TGTGCCAGCAGTTCCGGCAGGGCCGGCTATGGCTACACCTTC	CASSSGRAGYGYTF	TRBV27	TRBJ1-2	NA	NA
TGTGCCAGCAGTTTAACCGGGAGCGGAAACACCATATATTTT	CASSLTGSGNTIYF	TRBV27	TRBJ1-3	NA	NA
TGCGCCAGCAGCAGATTAGCGGGGGAAAGAAACATTCAGTACTTC	CASSRLAGERNIQYF	TRBV5-1	TRBJ2-4	TRBD2	NA
TGTGCCAGCAGTTTACAGGCTTATGGCTACACCTTC	CASSLQAYGYTF	TRBV28	TRBJ1-2	NA	NA
TGTGCCAGCAGCTCTACCCTCGGCATAGCTAATGAAAAACTGTTTTTT	CASSSTLGIANEKLFF	TRBV7-6	TRBJ1-4	NA	once
TGCGCCAGCAGCTTGGAGGGGCTTGGAGGGGACTATGGCTACACCTTC	CASSLEGLGGDYGYTF	TRBV5-1	TRBJ1-2	NA	NA
TGCAGTGCTAGTCTGTCAGAGAACTATGGCTACACCTTC	CSASLSENYGYTF	TRBV20-1	TRBJ1-2	NA	NA
TGTGCCAGCAGCTTAATAGGACAGTGGAACGAGCAGTACTTC	CASSLIGQWNEQYF	TRBV7-2	TRBJ2-7	NA	NA
TGTGCCAGCAGGAACAGGGGGCGAGGAAACACCATATATTTT	CASRNRGRGNTIYF	TRBV6-5	TRBJ1-3	TRBD1	NA
TGTGCCAGCAGCTTGGCCGGGACTAGTCGTAATGAGCAGTTCTTC	CASSLAGTSRNEQFF	TRBV5-4	TRBJ2-1	TRBD2	NA
TGCGCCAGCGGCGACACTTACTCTGGAAACACCATATATTTT	CASGDTYSGNTIYF	TRBV10-1	TRBJ1-3	NA	NA
TGTGCCAGCTCACCACGGGTAGACACCGGGGAGCTGTTTTTT	CASSPRVDTGELFF	TRBV18	TRBJ2-2	NA	NA
TGCGCCAGCCAAATGGGCCAAGGGCTTAGCACTGAAGCTTTCTTT	CASQMGQGLSTEAFF	TRBV10-2	TRBJ1-1	NA	NA
TGTGCCAGCACCTTTACCGACGGCCACAGGTATTTT	CASTFTDGHRYF	TRBV6-5	TRBJ1-3	NA	NA
TGCGCCAGCAACCCGGGAGGACTGCATACCGTTCCGTTCTTC	CASNPGGLHTVPFF	TRBV10-1	TRBJ2-1	TRBD2	NA
TGTGCCAGCACCCTTCCCGGGGATGGCTACACCTTC	CASTLPGDGYTF	TRBV6-5	TRBJ1-2	NA	NA
TGTGCCAGCAGCCTCGTGGTAGGGCCCTACACCGACACTGAAGCTTTCTTT	CASSLVVGPYTDTEAFF	TRBV5-6	TRBJ1-1	NA	NA